This TCR beta chain was identified during a study of neoadjuvant anti-PD-1 for oral cavity cancer. For the study at large: Non-progressing patients received a fourth nivolumab dose near day 43, then surgery on days 50-56.

Generated by immunoSEQ multiplex PCR, the TCRdb table keeps only in-frame clones and is missing some. The repertoire holds about 39,000 clones, with 65% to 80% as singletons. Time point specified: after neoadjuvant nivolumab, at surgical resection. These newly diagnosed stage II-IVA oral cavity squamous cell carcinoma patients had no prior systemic or radiation treatment. Germline V lookup: CDR1 MGHRA, CDR2 YSYEKL. The CDR3 contains 16 residues. V trimming: 0 bases; J trimming: 5 bases; junction bases outside the gene matches: 5. The receptor comes from a person between 40 and 85 years old with oral cavity squamous cell carcinoma. The material sequenced was PBMCs, taken after nivolumab (anti-PD-1) treatment. This chain connects TRBV4-1 to TRBJ2-1; 9 bases are a match to TRBD1. The CDR3 protein is CASSQDRTGADNEQFF. As DNA, the CDR3 is TGCGCCAGCAGCCAAGATAGGACAGGGGCCGACAATGAGCAGTTCTTC.